The clone carrying this T cell receptor beta chain was found many times. A single record per CDR3 protein comes from TCRdb applying MiXCR to the reads. The data show 200,000 to 300,000 distinct CDR3 sequences, 25% to 30% seen once. The sample is drawn from a study of kidney transplant recipient with SARS-CoV-2 infection. The receptor was derived from a male patient aged 25-45 years who had COVID-19 and was a kidney transplant recipient. Some T cells here may be from the graft donor. Sequences were derived from a blood sample, sampled at baseline and between days 110 and 120 from a kidney transplant recipient.

The CDR3 sequence is CASGPQLSEQYF. The CDR3 bases are TGTGCTAGTGGCCCCCAACTATCTGAGCAGTACTTC. This rearrangement joins TRBV12-5 to TRBJ2-7; no clear D gene. CDR1 is LGHNT, CDR2 FRNRAP, per germline. V was pared by 6 bases and J by 7 bases, with 13 bases between. This CDR3 is built from 12 residues.